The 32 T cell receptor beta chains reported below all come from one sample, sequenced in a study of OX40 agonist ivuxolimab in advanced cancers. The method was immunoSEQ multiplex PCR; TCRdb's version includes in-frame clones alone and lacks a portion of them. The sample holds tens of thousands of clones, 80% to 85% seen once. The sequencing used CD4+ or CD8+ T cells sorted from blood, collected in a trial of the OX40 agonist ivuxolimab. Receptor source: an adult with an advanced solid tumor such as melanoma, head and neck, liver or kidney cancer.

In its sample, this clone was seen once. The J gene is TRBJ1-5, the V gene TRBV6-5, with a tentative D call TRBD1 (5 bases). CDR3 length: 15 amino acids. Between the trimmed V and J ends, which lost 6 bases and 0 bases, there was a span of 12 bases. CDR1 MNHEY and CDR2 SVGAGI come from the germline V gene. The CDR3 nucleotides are TGTGCCAGCAGGCCCACAGGTTATAGCAATCAGCCCCAGCATTTT. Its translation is CASRPTGYSNQPQHF.

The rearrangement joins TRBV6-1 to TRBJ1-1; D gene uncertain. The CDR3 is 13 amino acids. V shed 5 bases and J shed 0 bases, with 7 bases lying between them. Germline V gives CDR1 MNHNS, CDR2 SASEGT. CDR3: CASSHRVNTEAFF. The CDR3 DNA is TGTGCCAGCAGTCACAGAGTGAACACTGAAGCTTTCTTT.

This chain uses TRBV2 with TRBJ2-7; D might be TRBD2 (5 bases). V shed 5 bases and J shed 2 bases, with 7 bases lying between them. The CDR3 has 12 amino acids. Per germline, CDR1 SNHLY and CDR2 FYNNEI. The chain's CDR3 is CASSTGAYEQYF. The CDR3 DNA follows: TGTGCCAGCAGTACCGGGGCCTACGAGCAGTACTTC.

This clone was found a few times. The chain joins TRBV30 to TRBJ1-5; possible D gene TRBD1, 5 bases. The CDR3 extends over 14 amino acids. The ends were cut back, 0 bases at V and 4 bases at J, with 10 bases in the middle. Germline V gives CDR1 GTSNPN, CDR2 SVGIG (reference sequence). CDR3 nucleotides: TGTGCCTGGAGTGTAGGGGCAGTGAATCAGCCCCAGCATTTT. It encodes CAWSVGAVNQPQHF.

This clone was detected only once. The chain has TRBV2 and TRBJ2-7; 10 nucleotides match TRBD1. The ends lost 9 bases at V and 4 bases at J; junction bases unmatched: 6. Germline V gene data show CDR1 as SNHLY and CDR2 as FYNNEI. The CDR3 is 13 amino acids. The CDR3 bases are TGTGCCAGTTTGGACAGGGGGAGATACGAGCAGTACTTC. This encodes CASLDRGRYEQYF.

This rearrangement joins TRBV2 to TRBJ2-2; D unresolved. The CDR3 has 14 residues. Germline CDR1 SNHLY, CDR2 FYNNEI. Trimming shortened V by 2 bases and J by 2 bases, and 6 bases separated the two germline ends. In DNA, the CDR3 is TGTGCCAGCAGTGAAACAGTAAACACCGGGGAGCTGTTTTTT. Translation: CASSETVNTGELFF. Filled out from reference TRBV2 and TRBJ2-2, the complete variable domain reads EPEVTQTPSHQVTQMGQEVILRCVPISNHLYFYWYRQILGQKVEFLVSFYNNEISEKSEIFDDQFSVERPDGSNFTLKIRSTKLEDSAMYFCASSETVNTGELFFGEGSRLTVL.

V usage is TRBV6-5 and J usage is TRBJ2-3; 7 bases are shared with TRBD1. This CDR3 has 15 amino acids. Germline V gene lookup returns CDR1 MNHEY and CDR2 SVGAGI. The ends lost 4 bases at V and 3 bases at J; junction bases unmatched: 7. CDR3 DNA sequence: TGTGCCAGCAGTTCGGACAGGTGGCTAACAGATACGCAGTATTTT. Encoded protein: CASSSDRWLTDTQYF.

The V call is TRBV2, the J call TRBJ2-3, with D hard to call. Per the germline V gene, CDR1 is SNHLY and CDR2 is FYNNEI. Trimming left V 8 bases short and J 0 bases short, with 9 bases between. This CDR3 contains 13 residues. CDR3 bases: TGTGCCAGCTCCCCCACTAGCACAGATACGCAGTATTTT. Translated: CASSPTSTDTQYF.

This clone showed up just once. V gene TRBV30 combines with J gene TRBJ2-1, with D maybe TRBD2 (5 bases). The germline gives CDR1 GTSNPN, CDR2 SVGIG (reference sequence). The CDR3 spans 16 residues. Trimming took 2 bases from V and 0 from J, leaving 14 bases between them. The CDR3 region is CAWSPKGSSSYNEQFF. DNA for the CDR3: TGTGCCTGGAGTCCAAAAGGGAGTAGCTCCTACAATGAGCAGTTCTTC.

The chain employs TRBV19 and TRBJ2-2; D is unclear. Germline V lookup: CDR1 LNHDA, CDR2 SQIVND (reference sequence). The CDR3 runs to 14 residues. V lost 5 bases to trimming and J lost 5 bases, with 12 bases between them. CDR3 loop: CASSALGATGELFF. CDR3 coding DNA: TGTGCCAGTAGTGCTCTCGGAGCGACCGGGGAGCTGTTTTTT.

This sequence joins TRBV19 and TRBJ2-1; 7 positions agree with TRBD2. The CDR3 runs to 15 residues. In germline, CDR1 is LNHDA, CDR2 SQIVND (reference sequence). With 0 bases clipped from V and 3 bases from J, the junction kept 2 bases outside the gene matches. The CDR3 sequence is CASSIDRGDYNEQFF. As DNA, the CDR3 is TGTGCCAGTAGTATAGATCGGGGGGACTACAATGAGCAGTTCTTC.

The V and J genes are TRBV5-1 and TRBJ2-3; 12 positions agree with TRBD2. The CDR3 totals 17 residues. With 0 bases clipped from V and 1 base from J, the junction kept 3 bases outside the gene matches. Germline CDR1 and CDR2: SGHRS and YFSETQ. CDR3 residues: CASSLATSGRGTDTQYF. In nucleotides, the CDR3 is TGCGCCAGCAGCTTGGCGACTAGCGGGAGAGGCACAGATACGCAGTATTTT.

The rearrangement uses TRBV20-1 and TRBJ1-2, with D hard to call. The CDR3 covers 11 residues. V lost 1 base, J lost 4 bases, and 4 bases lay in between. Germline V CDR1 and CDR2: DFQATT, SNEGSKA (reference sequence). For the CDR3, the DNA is TGCAGTGCTAGAGGAATCTATGGCTACACCTTC. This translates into CSARGIYGYTF.

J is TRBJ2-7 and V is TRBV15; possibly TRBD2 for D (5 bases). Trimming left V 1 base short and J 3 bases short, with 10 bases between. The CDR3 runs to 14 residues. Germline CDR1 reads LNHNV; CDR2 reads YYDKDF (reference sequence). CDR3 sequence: CATSRGTRVYEQYF. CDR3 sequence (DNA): TGTGCCACCAGCAGAGGAACGAGGGTCTACGAGCAGTACTTC.

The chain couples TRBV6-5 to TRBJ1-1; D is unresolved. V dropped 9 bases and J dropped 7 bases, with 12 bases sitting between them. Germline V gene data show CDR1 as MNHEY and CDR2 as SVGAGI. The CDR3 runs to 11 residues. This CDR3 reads CASSGMGEAFF. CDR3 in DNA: TGTGCCAGTAGCGGGATGGGTGAAGCTTTCTTT.

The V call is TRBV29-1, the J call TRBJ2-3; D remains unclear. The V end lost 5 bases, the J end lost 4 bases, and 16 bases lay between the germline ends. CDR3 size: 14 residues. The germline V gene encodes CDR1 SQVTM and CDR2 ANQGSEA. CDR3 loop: CSVSKAGAADTQYF. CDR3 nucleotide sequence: TGCAGCGTTTCCAAAGCAGGCGCAGCAGATACGCAGTATTTT.

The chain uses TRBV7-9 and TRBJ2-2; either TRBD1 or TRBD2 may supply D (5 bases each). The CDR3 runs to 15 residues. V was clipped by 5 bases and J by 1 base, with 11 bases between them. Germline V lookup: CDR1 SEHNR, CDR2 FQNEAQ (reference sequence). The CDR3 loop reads CASSHRDQNTGELFF. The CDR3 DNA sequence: TGTGCCAGCAGCCACCGGGACCAGAACACCGGGGAGCTGTTTTTT. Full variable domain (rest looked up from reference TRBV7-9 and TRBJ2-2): DTGVSQNPRHKITKRGQNVTFRCDPISEHNRLYWYRQTLGQGPEFLTYFQNEAQLEKSRLLSDRFSAERPKGSFSTLEIQRTEQGDSAMYLCASSHRDQNTGELFFGEGSRLTVL.

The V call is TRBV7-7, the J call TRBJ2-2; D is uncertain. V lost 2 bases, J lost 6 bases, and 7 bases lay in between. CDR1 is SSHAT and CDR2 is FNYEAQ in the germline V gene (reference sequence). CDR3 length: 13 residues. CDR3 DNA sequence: TGTGCCAGCAGCTTAAAAATTGCCGGGGAGCTGTTTTTT. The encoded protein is CASSLKIAGELFF.

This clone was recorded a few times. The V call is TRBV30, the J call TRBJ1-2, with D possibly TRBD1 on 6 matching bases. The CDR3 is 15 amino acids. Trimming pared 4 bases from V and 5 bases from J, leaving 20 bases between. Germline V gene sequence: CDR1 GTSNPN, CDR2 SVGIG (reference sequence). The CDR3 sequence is CAWTPMDRNIYGYTF. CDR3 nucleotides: TGTGCCTGGACCCCTATGGACAGAAATATTTATGGCTACACCTTC.

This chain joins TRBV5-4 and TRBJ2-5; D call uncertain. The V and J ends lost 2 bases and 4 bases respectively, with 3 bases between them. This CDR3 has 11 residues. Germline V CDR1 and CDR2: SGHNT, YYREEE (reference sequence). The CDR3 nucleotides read TGTGCCAGCAGCTTAAGAGAGACCCAGTACTTC. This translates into CASSLRETQYF.

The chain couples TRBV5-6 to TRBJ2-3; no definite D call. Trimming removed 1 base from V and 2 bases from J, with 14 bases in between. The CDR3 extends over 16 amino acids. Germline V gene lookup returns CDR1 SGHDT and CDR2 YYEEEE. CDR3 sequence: CASSLHGQPYTDTQYF. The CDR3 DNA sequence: TGTGCCAGCAGCTTGCACGGGCAGCCATACACAGATACGCAGTATTTT.

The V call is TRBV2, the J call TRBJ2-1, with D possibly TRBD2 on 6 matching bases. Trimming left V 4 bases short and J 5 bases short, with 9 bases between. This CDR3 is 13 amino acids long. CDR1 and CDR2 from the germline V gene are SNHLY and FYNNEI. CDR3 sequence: CASSGGLNNEQFF. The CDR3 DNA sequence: TGTGCCAGCAGTGGGGGACTGAACAATGAGCAGTTCTTC. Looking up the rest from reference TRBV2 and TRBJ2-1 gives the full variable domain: EPEVTQTPSHQVTQMGQEVILRCVPISNHLYFYWYRQILGQKVEFLVSFYNNEISEKSEIFDDQFSVERPDGSNFTLKIRSTKLEDSAMYFCASSGGLNNEQFFGPGTRLTVL.

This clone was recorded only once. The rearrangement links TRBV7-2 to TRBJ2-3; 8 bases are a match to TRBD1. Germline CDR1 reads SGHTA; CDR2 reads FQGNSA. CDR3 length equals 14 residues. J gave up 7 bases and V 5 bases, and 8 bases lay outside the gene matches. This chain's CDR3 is CASSPPTGANTQYF. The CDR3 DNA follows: TGTGCCAGCAGCCCACCGACAGGGGCAAATACGCAGTATTTT.

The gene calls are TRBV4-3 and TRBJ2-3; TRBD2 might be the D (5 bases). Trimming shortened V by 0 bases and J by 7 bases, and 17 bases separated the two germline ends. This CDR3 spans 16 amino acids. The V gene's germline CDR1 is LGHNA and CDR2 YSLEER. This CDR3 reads CASSQDGGSWANTQYF. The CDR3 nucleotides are TGCGCCAGCAGCCAAGATGGAGGTAGTTGGGCAAATACGCAGTATTTT.

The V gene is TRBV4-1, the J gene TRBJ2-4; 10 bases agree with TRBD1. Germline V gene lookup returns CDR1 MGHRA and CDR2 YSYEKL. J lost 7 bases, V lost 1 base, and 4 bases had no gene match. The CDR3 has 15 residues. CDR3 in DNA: TGCGCCAGCAGCCAAGCCGGGACAGGGGACAACATTCAGTACTTC. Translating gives CASSQAGTGDNIQYF.

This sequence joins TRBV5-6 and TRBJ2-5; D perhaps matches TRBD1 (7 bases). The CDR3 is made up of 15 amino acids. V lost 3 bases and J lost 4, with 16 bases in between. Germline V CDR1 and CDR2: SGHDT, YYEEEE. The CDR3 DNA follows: TGTGCCAGCAGCTCAGGCAGGGGGGTGAGAGAGACCCAGTACTTC. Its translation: CASSSGRGVRETQYF.

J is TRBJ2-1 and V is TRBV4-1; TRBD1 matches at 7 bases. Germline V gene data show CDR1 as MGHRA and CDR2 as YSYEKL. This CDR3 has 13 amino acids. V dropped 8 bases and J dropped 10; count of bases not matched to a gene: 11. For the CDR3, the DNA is TGCGCCAGCGGAGACAGGGCTGCGGGCGAGCAGTTCTTC. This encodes CASGDRAAGEQFF.

CDR3 nucleotides: TGTGCCAGCAGAGTGGGTGTTAGCGGGGGGGCTGATACGCAGTATTTT. Encoded protein: CASRVGVSGGADTQYF. The J gene is TRBJ2-3, the V gene TRBV9; TRBD2 matches at 11 bases. V lost 5 bases and J lost 6; bases outside the gene matches: 11. Germline lookup yields CDR1 SGDLS and CDR2 YYNGEE. There are 16 residues in the CDR3. Combining the CDR3 with reference TRBV9 and TRBJ2-3 gives the whole variable domain DSGVTQTPKHLITATGQRVTLRCSPRSGDLSVYWYQQSLDQGLQFLIQYYNGEERAKGNILERFSAQQFPDLHSELNLSSLELGDSALYFCASRVGVSGGADTQYFGPGTRLTVL.

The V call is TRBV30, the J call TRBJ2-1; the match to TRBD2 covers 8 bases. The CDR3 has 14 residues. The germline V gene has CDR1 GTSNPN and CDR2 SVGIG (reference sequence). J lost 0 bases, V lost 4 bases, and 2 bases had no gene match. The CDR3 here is CAWTGTSSYNEQFF. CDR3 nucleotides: TGTGCCTGGACCGGGACTAGCTCCTACAATGAGCAGTTCTTC.

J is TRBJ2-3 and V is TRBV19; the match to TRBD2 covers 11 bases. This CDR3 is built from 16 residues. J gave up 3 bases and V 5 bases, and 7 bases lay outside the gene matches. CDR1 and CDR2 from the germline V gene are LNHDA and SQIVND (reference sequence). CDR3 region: CASSPRLAGSTDTQYF. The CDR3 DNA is TGTGCCAGTAGTCCCCGACTAGCGGGATCTACAGATACGCAGTATTTT.

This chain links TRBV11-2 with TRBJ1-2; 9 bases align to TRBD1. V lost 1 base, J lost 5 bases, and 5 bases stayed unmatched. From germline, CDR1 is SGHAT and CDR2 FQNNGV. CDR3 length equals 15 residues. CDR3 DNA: TGTGCCAGCAGCTTAGTCCCGACAGGGGGATATGGCTACACCTTC. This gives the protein CASSLVPTGGYGYTF. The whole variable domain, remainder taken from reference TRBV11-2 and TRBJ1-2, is EAGVAQSPRYKIIEKRQSVAFWCNPISGHATLYWYQQILGQGPKLLIQFQNNGVVDDSQLPKDRFSAERLKGVDSTLKIQPAKLEDSAVYLCASSLVPTGGYGYTFGSGTRLTVV.

The CDR3 region is CASLGLADYEQYF. The CDR3 DNA sequence: TGTGCCAGCCTCGGACTAGCGGATTACGAGCAGTACTTC. The genes are TRBV2 and TRBJ2-7, with 10 bases matching TRBD2. Germline CDR1 and CDR2: SNHLY and FYNNEI. J gave up 4 bases and V 8 bases, and 5 bases lay outside the gene matches. The CDR3 sequence is 13 residues long.